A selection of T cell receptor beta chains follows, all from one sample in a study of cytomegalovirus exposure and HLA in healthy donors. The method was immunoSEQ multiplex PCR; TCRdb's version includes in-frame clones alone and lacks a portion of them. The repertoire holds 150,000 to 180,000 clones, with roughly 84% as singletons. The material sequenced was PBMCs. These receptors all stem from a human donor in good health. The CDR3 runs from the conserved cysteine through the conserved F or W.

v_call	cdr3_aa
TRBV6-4	CASSVTGSATGELFF
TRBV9	CASSERQGAGANVLTF
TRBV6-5	CASSSTGIHNEQFF
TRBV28	CASSLEDSYGYTF
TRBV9	CASSPTSGGMNEQFF
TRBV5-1	CASSFNSGTSGRSRDEQYF
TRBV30	CAWSVAGADTQYF
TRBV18	CASSPQDTYSGNTIYF
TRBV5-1	CASSTRDRGSGEQFF
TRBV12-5	CASGLEVSTSGNTIYF
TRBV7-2	CASSLGGLAGGHTGELFF
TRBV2	CASSSDRDPTDTQYF
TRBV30	CAWSVRRGDEKLFF
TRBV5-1	CASSPHSNSPLHF
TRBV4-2	CASSQDHGSGSGEQFF
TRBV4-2	CASSQEPSSYNEQFF
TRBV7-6	CASSLAAEGSPEAFF
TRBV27	CASSLQTGMNTEAFF
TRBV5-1	CASSEDGTSGRTDEQYF
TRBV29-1	CSLTSSSYNEQFF
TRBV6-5	CASSRNPGYEQYF
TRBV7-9	CASSLVYGGLAGGSPLHF
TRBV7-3	CASSLRQRGGETQYF
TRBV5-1	CASSLNPLGAMNTEAFF
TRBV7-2	CASSFRGGPDTGELFF
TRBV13	CASSPPKGGVNNEQFF
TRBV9	CASSTRRQTRTGELFF
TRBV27	CASSLEGHSGNTIYF
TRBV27	CASRKGTSGITDTQYF
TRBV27	CASRGQGKTQYF
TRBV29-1	CSVVGALKGEQFF
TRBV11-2	CASSLFWGGYEQYF
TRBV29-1	CSVRGSAGGDNDQFF
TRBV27	CASSFSQGITEAFF
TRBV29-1	CSAATAVYGYTF
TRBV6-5	CASSYLTATGLREAFF
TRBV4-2	CASSQDRGSSYEQYF
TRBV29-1	CSVSQGLTEAFF
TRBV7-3	CASARGGTSYEQYF
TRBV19	CASSPRTANTEAFF
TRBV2	CASSDPSSSTDTQYF
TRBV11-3	CASSPQQGGIHEQFF
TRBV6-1	CASAAHLDAFF
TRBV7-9	CASSQSPAASYEQYF
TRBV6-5	CASSYGGDLNEQFF